This TCR beta chain was recorded in a study of blood T cells in healthy people across ages. The CDR3 covers 15 residues. The germline V gene has CDR1 SGHTA and CDR2 FQGNSA. Trimming pared 7 bases from V and 1 base from J, leaving 17 bases between. A second roughly 6 to 11 cycle PCR used barcoded and J-beta primers. Every cDNA molecule bore a tag from a template-switch adaptor containing 12 random nucleotides. Via MiXCR, TCRdb re-called the 5' RACE reads, giving one row per CDR3 protein. The sample contains about 1.8 million distinct CDR3 sequences, 49% of which appear only once. Comments on this clonotype: What it binds is unknown.

The individuals who served as donors were healthy Caucasians living in Russia, aged roughly 6 to 95. It was ten milliliters of peripheral blood that were drawn from each donor. Findings and limits, study-wide: In older individuals, TCR beta diversity per million T cells was lower, falling roughly linearly with age.

This receptor was taken from a woman in her forties in good health. This sequence joins TRBV7-2 and TRBJ2-7, with D possibly being TRBD1 or TRBD2 (7 bases each). Sequencing input: blood. CDR3 bases: TGTGCCAGCAAACAAGGGGGCGGGGGATCCTACGAGCAGTACTTC. Protein: CASKQGGGGSYEQYF. Variable domain in full (rest from reference TRBV7-2 and TRBJ2-7): GAGVSQSPSNKVTEKGKDVELRCDPISGHTALYWYRQSLGQGLEFLIYFQGNSAPDKSGLPSDRFSAERTGGSVSTLTIQRTQQEDSAVYLCASKQGGGGSYEQYFGPGTRLTVT.